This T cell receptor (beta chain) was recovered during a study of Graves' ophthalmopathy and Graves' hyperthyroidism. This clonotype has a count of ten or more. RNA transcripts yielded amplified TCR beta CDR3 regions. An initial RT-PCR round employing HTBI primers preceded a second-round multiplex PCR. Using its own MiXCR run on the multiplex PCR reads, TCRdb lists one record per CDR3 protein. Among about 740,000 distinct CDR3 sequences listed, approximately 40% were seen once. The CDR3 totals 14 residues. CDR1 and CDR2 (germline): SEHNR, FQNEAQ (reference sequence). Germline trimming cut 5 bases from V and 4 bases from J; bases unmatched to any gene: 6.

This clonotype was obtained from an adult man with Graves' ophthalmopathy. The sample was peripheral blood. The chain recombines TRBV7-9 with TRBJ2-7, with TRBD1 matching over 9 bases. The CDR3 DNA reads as TGTGCCAGCAGCCCGACAGGGGGGACTTACGAGCAGTACTTC. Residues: CASSPTGGTYEQYF.